Described below is a single T cell receptor beta chain sequence and its context. The target of this receptor is not known. The record has no base qualities; no much larger clone is one base away. The donors were included in the validation cohort of over a hundred subjects, a group kept apart from the roughly 700-subject first cohort. V is trimmed back by 2 bases and J by 12 bases, and the junction contains 3 bases that no gene match accounts for. From its cysteine to its phenylalanine, the CDR3 spans 11 amino acids. The CDR3 DNA has 33 bases and is translated from base 1. The germline V gene gives CDR1 as SGDLS and CDR2 as YYNGEE. This sample is part of a study of cytomegalovirus exposure and HLA in healthy donors listed by TCRdb under 2017. About the full investigation: According to a later analysis, the approximately 120 validation repertoires were produced on the same platform as the 700 or so repertoires of the first cohort. The study combined high-throughput TCR immunosequencing, statistical association of individual TCRs with disease status, and machine learning to predict cytomegalovirus infection status. The study was designed to test whether signatures of past pathogen exposure could be identified by cataloging public T cell receptors. A separate validation cohort of roughly 120 different subjects was used in addition to the approximately 640-subject first cohort.

Libraries were prepared through the immunoSEQ multiplex PCR assay. The authors' pipeline ran thus. A statistical classification framework was built to diagnose cytomegalovirus status from the catalog of TCR beta chain sequences. TCRdb provides this immuneACCESS table in a form limited to in-frame rearrangements. Some clones are lacking; in checked studies, under half of them reflect an unresolved V gene, and why the rest are absent is not known. For V, J and clone size, that table is used; D and trimming come from the DNA. The sample table contains 150,000 to 200,000 clones; only one count was recorded for 86% of them. Of the sample, approximately 2.5% falls within the top ten clones. Results the study describes overall, beyond this receptor: In a later analysis, TCRs clustered in the first cohort were found to also tend to co-occur in the roughly 120 validation repertoires, with approximately 93% of cluster scores above 0. While some public TCRs were present in many individuals, most TCR sequences turned up only very rarely across donors. Cytomegalovirus status was reported to be diagnosed by the classifier with high specificity and sensitivity in both the original and validation cohorts. According to the authors, the approach could potentially be generalized to other disease states and immunological phenotypes. A later analysis had no HLA typing for the validation cohort, so co-occurrence there was scored across all 130 or so repertoires. In vitro tests confirmed that a few of the cytomegalovirus-associated TCR beta chains recognize cytomegalovirus antigens. The study listed 150 to 200 TCR beta chains as associated with cytomegalovirus.

Sequenced input: PBMCs. The chain employs TRBV9 and TRBJ2-3; 7 bases in between match TRBD1. The TCR originated in a young man in good health and CMV-seropositive. The CDR3 protein sequence reads: CASSVGTEQYF. The DNA sequence is as follows: TGTGCCAGCAGCGTCGGGACAGAACAGTATTTT.